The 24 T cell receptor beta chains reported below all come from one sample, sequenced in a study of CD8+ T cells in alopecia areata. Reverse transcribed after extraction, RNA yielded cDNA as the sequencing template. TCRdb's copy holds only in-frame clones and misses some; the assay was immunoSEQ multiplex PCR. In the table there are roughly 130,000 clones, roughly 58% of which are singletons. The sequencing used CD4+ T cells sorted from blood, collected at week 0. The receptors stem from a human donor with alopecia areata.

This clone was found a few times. The CDR3 sequence is CASSIGVFRTEAFF. The CDR3 DNA follows: TGTGCCAGTAGTATTGGAGTCTTTCGCACTGAAGCTTTCTTT. The chain joins TRBV19 to TRBJ1-1; D is undetermined. V lost 3 bases and J lost 4, with 12 bases in between. The CDR3 sequence is 14 residues long. Per the germline V gene, CDR1 is LNHDA and CDR2 is SQIVND (reference sequence).

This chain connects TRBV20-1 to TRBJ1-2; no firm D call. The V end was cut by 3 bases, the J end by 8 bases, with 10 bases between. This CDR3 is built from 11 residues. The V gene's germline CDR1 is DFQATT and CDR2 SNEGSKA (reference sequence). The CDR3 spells CSARSGGGYTF. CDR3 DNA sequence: TGCAGTGCTAGGTCTGGCGGGGGCTACACCTTC.

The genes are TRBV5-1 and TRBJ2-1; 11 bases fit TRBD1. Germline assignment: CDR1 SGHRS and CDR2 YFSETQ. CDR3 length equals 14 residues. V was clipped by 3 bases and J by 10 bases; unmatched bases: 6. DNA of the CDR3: TGCGCCAGCAGCTCTAGGACAGGGGGCGAGGAGCAGTTCTTC. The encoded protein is CASSSRTGGEEQFF.

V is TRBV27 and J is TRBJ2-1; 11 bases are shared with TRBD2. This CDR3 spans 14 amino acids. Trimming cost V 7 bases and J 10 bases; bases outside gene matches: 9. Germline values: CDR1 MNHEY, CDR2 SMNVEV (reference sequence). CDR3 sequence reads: CASTKTSGVSEQFF. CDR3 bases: TGTGCCAGCACCAAGACTAGCGGGGTCTCCGAGCAGTTCTTC.

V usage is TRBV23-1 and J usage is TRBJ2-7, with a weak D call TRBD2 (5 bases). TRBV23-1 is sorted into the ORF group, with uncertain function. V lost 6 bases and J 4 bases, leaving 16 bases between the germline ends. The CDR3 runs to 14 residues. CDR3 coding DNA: TGCGCCAGCAGCCCGCCAGAGGGTTGGTACGAGCAGTACTTC. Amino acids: CASSPPEGWYEQYF.

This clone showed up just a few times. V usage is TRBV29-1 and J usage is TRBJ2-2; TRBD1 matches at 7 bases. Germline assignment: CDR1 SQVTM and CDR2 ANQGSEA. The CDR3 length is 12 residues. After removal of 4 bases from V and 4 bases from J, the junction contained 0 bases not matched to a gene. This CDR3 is CSVAGGTGELFF. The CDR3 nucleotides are TGCAGCGTTGCAGGGGGCACCGGGGAGCTGTTTTTT.

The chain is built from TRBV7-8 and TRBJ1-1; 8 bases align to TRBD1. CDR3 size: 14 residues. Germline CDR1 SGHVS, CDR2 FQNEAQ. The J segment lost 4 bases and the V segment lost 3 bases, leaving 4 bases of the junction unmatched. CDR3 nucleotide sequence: TGTGCCAGCAGCTTGACCAGGGGGCGCACTGAAGCTTTCTTT. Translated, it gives CASSLTRGRTEAFF.

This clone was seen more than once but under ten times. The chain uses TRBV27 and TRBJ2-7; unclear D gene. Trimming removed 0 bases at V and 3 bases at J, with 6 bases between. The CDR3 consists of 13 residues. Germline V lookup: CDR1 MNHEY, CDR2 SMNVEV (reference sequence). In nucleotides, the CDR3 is TGTGCCAGCAGTTTATCGGGCTTCTACGAGCAGTACTTC. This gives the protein CASSLSGFYEQYF.

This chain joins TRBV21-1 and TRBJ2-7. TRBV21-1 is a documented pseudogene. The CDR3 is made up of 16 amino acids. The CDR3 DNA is TGTGCCAGCAGCAACTCAGTTAGCGACAGTTCCTACGAGCAGTACTTC. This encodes CASSNSVSDSSYEQYF.

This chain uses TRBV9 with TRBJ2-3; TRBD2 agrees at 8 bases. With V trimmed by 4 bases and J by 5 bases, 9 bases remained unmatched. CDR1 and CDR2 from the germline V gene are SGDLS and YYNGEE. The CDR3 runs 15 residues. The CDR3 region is CASSRSGGAGDTQYF. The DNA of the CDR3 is TGTGCCAGCAGCCGGAGCGGGGGTGCGGGAGATACGCAGTATTTT. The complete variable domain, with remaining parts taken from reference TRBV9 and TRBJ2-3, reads DSGVTQTPKHLITATGQRVTLRCSPRSGDLSVYWYQQSLDQGLQFLIQYYNGEERAKGNILERFSAQQFPDLHSELNLSSLELGDSALYFCASSRSGGAGDTQYFGPGTRLTVL.

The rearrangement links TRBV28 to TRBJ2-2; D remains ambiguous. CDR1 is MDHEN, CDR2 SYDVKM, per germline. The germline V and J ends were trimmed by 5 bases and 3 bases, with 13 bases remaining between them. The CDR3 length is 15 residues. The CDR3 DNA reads TGTGCCAGCAGTACCCCTCGTCGTTACACCGGGGAGCTGTTTTTT. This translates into CASSTPRRYTGELFF.

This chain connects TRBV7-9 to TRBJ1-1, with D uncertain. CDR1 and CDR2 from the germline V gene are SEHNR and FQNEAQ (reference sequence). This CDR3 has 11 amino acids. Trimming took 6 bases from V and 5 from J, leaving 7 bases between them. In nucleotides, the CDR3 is TGTGCCAGCAGTAAACAGACTGAAGCTTTCTTT. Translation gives CASSKQTEAFF.

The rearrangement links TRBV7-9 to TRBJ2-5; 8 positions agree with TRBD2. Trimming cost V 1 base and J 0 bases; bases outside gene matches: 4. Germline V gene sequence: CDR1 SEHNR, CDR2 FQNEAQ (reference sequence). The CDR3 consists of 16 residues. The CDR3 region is CASSLGGGGYQETQYF. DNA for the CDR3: TGTGCCAGCAGCTTAGGTGGCGGGGGGTACCAAGAGACCCAGTACTTC. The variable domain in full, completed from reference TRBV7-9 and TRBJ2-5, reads DTGVSQNPRHKITKRGQNVTFRCDPISEHNRLYWYRQTLGQGPEFLTYFQNEAQLEKSRLLSDRFSAERPKGSFSTLEIQRTEQGDSAMYLCASSLGGGGYQETQYFGPGTRLLVL.

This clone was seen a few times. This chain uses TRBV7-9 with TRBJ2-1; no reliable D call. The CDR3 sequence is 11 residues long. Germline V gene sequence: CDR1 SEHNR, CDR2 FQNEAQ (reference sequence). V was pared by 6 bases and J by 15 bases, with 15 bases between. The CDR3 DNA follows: TGTGCCAGCAGTCGCGACTGGGCTCTGTTCTTC. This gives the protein CASSRDWALFF. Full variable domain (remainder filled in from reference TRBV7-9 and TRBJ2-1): DTGVSQNPRHKITKRGQNVTFRCDPISEHNRLYWYRQTLGQGPEFLTYFQNEAQLEKSRLLSDRFSAERPKGSFSTLEIQRTEQGDSAMYLCASSRDWALFFGPGTRLTVL.

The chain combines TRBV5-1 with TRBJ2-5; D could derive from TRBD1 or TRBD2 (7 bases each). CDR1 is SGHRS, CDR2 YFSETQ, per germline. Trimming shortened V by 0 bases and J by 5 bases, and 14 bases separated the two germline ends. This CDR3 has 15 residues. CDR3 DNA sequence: TGCGCCAGCAGCTTGGCGTCAGGGGGAGGGGAGACCCAGTACTTC. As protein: CASSLASGGGETQYF.

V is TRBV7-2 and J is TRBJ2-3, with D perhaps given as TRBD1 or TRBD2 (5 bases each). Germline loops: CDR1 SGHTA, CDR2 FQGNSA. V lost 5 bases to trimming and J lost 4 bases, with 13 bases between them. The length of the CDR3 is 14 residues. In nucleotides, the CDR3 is TGTGCCAGCAGCCCAGCCCGGGACGCAGATACGCAGTATTTT. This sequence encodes CASSPARDADTQYF. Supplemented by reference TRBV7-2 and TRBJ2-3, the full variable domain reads GAGVSQSPSNKVTEKGKDVELRCDPISGHTALYWYRQSLGQGLEFLIYFQGNSAPDKSGLPSDRFSAERTGGSVSTLTIQRTQQEDSAVYLCASSPARDADTQYFGPGTRLTVL.

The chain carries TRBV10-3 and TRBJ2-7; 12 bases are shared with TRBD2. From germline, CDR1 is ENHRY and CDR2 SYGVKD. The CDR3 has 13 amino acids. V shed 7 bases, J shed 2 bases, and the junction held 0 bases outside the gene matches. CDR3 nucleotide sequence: TGTGCCATCACTAGCGGGAGGGCCTACGAGCAGTACTTC. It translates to CAITSGRAYEQYF.

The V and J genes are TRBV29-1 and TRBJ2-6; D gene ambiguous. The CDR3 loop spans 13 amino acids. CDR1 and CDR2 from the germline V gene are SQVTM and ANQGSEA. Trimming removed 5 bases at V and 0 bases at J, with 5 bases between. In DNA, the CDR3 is TGCAGCGTTCGACCCTCTGGGGCCAACGTCCTGACTTTC. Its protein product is CSVRPSGANVLTF.

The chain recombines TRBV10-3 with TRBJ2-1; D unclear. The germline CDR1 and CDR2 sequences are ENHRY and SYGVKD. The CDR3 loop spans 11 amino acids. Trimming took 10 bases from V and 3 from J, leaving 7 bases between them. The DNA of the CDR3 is TGTGCCACAAGTGACTACAATGAGCAGTTCTTC. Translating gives CATSDYNEQFF.

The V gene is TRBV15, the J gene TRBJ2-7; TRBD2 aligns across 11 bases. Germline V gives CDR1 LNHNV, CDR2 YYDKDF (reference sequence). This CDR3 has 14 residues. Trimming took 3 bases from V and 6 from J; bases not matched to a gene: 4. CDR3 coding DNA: TGTGCCACCAGCAGGGGACTAGCGGCCGTCGAGCAGTACTTC. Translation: CATSRGLAAVEQYF.

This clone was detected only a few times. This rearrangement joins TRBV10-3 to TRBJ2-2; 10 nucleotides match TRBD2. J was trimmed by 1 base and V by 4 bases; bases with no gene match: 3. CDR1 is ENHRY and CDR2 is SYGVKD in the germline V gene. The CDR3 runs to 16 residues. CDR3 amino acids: CAISVASGRNTGELFF. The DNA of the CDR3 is TGTGCCATCAGTGTCGCTAGCGGGAGGAACACCGGGGAGCTGTTTTTT.

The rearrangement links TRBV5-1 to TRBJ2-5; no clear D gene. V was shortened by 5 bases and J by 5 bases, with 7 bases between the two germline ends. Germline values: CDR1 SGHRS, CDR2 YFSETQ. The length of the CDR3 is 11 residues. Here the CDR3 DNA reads TGCGCCAGCAGGGGATCGGAGACCCAGTACTTC. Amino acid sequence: CASRGSETQYF.

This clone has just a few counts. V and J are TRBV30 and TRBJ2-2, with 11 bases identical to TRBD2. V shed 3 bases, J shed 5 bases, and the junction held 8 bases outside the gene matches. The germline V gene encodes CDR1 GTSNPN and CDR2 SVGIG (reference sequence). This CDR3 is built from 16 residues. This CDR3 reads CAWRGPGLADTGELFF. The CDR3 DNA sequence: TGTGCCTGGAGGGGTCCGGGACTAGCGGATACCGGGGAGCTGTTTTTT.

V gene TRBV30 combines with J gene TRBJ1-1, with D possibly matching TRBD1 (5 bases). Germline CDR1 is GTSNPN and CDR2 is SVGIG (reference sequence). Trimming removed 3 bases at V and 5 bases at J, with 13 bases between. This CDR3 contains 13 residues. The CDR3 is CAWSPMTVTEAFF. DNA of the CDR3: TGTGCCTGGAGCCCGATGACAGTTACTGAAGCTTTCTTT.